The 2 T cell receptor beta chains reported below all come from one sample, sequenced in a study of CXCR3-negative and CXCR3-positive naive CD8 T cells. Findings and limits, study-wide: CXCR3-negative naive cells had less hydrophobic TRB CDR3s than did CXCR3-positive naive cells.

Antigens of these TCRs are unknown. Carrying UMI labels, the TRB cDNA libraries were prepared through 5' RACE. TCRdb reanalyzed the 5' RACE reads and collapses them to one entry per CDR3 protein, without DNA. The sample holds over 95,000 distinct CDR3 sequences. Specimen: naive CXCR3+ CD8+ T cells from blood. Sample subset: CD45RO-CCR7+CD27+CD95- naive CD8+ T cells expressing CXCR3 (TNR3+). These receptors originate from a human donor in good health. Some clones in this sample may be carry-over from other donors' samples.

V is TRBV11-2 and J is TRBJ2-2; TCRdb's D gene call, TRBD1, goes unchecked for lack of DNA. The V gene's germline CDR1 is SGHAT and CDR2 FQNNGV. CDR3 length equals 11 residues. CDR3 amino acids: CASSSPRGTFF.

The chain couples TRBV12-3 or TRBV12-4 to TRBJ2-1; absent DNA, TCRdb's TRBD2 call cannot be checked. This CDR3 has 17 amino acids. This CDR3 is CASSLVLAGGRLDEQFF.